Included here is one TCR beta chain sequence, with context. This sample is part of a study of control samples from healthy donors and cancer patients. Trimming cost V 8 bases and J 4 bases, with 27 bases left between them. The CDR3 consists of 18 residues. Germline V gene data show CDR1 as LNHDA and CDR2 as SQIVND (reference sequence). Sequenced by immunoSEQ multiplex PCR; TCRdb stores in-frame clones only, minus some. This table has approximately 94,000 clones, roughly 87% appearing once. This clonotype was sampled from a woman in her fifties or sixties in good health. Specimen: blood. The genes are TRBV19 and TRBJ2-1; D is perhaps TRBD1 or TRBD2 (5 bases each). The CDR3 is CASQSMGEARNSYNEQFF. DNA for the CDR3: TGTGCCAGTCAATCGATGGGGGAAGCGCGGAACTCGTACAATGAGCAGTTCTTC.